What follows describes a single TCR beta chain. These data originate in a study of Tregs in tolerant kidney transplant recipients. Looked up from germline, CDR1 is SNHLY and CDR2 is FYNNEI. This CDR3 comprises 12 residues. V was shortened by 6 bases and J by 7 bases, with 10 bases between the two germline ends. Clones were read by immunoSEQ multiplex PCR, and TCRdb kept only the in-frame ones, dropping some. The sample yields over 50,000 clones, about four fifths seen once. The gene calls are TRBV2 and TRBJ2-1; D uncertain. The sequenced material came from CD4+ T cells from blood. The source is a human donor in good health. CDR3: CASRDLRNEQFF. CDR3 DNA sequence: TGTGCCAGCAGGGACCTGAGGAATGAGCAGTTCTTC. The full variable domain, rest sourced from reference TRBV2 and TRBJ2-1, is EPEVTQTPSHQVTQMGQEVILRCVPISNHLYFYWYRQILGQKVEFLVSFYNNEISEKSEIFDDQFSVERPDGSNFTLKIRSTKLEDSAMYFCASRDLRNEQFFGPGTRLTVL.